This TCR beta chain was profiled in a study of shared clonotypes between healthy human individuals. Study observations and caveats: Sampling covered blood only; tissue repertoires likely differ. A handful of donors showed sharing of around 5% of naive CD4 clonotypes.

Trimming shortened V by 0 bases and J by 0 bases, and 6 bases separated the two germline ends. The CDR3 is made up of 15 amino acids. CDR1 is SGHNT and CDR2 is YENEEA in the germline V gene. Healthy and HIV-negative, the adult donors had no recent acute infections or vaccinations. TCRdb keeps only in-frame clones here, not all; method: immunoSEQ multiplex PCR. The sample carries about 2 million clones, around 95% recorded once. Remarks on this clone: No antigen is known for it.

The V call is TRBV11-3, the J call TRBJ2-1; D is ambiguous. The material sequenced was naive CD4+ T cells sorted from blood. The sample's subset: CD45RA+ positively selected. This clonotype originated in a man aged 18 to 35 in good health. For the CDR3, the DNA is TGTGCCAGCAGCTTAGATTTCGGCTCCTACAATGAGCAGTTCTTC. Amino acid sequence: CASSLDFGSYNEQFF.